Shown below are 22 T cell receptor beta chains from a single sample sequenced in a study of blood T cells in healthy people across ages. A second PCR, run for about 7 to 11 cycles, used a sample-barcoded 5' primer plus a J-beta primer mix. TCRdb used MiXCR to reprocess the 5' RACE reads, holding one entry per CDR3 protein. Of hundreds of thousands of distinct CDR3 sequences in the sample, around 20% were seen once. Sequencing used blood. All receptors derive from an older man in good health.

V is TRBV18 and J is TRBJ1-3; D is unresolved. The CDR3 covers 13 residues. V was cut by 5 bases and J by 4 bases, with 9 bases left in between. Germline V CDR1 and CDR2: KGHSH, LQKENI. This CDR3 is CASSDGRGNTIYF. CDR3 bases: TGTGCCAGCTCAGATGGACGGGGAAACACCATATATTTT. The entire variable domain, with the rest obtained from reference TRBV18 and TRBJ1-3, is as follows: NAGVMQNPRHLVRRRGQEARLRCSPMKGHSHVYWYRQLPEEGLKFMVYLQKENIIDESGMPKERFSAEFPKEGPSILRIQQVVRGDSAAYFCASSDGRGNTIYFGEGSWLTVV.

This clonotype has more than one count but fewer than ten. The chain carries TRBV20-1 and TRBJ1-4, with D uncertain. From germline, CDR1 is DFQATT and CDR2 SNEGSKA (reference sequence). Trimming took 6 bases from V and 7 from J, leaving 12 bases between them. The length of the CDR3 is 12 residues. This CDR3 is CSAWARGEKLFF. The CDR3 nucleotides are TGCAGTGCGTGGGCACGGGGTGAAAAACTGTTTTTT.

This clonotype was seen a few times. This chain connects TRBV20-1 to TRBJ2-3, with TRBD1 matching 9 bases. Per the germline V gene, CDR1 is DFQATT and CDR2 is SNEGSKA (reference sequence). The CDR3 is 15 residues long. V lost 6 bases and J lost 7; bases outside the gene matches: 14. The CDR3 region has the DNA TGCAGTGCGACAACCGCGGGACAGGGCCCGAATACGCAGTATTTT. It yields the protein CSATTAGQGPNTQYF.

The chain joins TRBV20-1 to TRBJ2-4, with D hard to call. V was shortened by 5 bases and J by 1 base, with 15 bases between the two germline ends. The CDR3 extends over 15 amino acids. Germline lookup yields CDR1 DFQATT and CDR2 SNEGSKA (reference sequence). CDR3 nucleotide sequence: TGCAGTGCTTATAGGCCTGAGGCGGCCAAAAACATTCAGTACTTC. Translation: CSAYRPEAAKNIQYF.

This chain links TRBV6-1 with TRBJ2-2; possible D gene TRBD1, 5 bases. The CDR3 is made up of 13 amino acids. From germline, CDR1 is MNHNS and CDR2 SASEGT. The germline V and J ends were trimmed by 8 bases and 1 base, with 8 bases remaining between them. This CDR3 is CASVTGNTGELFF. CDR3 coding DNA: TGTGCCAGCGTAACAGGGAACACCGGGGAGCTGTTTTTT.

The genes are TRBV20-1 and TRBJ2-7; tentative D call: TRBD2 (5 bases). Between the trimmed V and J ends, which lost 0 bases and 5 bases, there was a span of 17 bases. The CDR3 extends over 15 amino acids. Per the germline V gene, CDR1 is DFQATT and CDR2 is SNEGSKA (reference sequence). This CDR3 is CSARDSGGGNNEQYF. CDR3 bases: TGCAGTGCTAGAGATTCAGGAGGTGGAAACAACGAGCAGTACTTC.

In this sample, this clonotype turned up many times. CDR3 sequence reads: CASSYVSGTYYNEQFF. As DNA, the CDR3 is TGTGCCAGCAGTTACGTTAGCGGGACTTATTACAATGAGCAGTTCTTC. V is TRBV6-2 or TRBV6-3 and J is TRBJ2-1, with 8 bases fitting TRBD2. Germline V lookup: CDR1 MNHEY, CDR2 SVGEGT. The trim removed 2 bases at V and 4 bases at J, leaving 7 bases unmatched. The length of the CDR3 is 16 residues.

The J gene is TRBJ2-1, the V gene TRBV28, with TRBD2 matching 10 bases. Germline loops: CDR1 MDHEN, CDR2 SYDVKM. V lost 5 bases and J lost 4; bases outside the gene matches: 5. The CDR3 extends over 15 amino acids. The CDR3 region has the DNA TGTGCCAGCAGTCTAAGCGGGAGGGGATACAATGAGCAGTTCTTC. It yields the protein CASSLSGRGYNEQFF.

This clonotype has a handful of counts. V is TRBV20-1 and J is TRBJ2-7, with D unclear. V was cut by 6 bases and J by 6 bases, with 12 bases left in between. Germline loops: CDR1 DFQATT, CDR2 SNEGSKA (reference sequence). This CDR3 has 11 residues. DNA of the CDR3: TGCAGTGCCCGGTCAGGTGGCGAGCAGTACTTC. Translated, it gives CSARSGGEQYF.

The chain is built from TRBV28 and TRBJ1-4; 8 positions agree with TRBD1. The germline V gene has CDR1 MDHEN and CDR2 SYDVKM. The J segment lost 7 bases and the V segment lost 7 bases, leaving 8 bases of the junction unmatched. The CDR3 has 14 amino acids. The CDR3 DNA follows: TGTGCCAGCACCACCGGGACAGGAGGTGAAAAACTGTTTTTT. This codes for CASTTGTGGEKLFF.

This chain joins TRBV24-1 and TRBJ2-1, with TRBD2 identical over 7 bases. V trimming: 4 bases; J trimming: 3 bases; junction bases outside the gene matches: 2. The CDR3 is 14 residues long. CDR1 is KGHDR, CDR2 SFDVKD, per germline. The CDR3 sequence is CATSEPGGYNEQFF. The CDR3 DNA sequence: TGTGCCACCAGTGAGCCGGGAGGCTACAATGAGCAGTTCTTC.

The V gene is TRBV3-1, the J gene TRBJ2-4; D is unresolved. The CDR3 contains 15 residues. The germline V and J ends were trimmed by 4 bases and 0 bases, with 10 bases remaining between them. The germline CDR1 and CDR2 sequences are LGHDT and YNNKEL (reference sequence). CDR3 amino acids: CASSLADLAKNIQYF. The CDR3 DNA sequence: TGTGCCAGCAGCCTTGCGGATTTAGCCAAAAACATTCAGTACTTC.

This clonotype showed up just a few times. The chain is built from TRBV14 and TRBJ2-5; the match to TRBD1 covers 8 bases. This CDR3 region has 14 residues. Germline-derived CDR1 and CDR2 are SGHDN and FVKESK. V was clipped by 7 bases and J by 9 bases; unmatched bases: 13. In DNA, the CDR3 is TGTGCCAGCAACCGACAGGGGCCATATGAGGCCCAGTACTTC. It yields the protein CASNRQGPYEAQYF.

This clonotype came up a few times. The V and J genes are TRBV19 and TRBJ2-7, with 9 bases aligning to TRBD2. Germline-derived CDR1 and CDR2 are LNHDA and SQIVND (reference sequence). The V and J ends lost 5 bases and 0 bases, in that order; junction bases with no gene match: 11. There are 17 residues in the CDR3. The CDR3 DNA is TGTGCCAGTAGTCCCCGGGCTAGCGGGACTTACTCCTACGAGCAGTACTTC. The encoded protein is CASSPRASGTYSYEQYF.

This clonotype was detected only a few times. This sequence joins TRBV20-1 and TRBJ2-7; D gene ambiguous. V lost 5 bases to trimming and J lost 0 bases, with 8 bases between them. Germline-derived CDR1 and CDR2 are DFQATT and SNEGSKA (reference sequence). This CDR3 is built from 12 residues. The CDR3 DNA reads TGCAGTGCTGCGCGGACCTCCTACGAGCAGTACTTC. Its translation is CSAARTSYEQYF.

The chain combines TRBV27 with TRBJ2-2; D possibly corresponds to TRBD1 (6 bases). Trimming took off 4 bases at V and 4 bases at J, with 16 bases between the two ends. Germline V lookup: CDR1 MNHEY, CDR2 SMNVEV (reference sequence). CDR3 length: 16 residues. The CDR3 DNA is TGTGCCAGCAGTTCCCACAGGGTACTTCCCACCGGGGAGCTGTTTTTT. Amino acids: CASSSHRVLPTGELFF.

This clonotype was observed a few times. The CDR3 DNA is TGTGCCAGCAGTTTGAGACCTAGCACAGATACGCAGTATTTT. Translating it yields CASSLRPSTDTQYF. V gene TRBV12-3 or TRBV12-4 combines with J gene TRBJ2-3, with D unclear. The CDR3 spans 14 residues. Trimming left V 3 bases short and J 0 bases short, with 7 bases between.

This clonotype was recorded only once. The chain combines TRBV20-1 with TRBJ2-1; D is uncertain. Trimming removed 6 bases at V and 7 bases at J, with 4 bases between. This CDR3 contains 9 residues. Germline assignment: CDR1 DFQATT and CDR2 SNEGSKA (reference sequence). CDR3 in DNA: TGCAGTGCCGGTAATGAGCAGTTCTTC. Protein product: CSAGNEQFF.

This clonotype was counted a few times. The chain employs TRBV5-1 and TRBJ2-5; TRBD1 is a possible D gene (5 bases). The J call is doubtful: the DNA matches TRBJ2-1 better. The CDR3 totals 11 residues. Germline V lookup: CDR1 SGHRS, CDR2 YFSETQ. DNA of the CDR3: TGCGCCAGCAGCATCAGGGATGAGCAGTTCTTC. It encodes CASSIRDEQFF.

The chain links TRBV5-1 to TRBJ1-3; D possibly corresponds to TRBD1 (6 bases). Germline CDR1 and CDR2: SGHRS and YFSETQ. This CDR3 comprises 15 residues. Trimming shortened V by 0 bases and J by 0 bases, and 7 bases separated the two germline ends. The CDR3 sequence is CASSLETGSGNTIYF. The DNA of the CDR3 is TGCGCCAGCAGCTTGGAGACAGGCTCTGGAAACACCATATATTTT.

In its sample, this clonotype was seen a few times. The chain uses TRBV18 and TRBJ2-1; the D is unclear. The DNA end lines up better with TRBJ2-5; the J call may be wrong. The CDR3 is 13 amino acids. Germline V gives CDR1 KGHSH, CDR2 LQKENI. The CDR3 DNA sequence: TGTGCCAGCTCACCCCAGCGAGAAGAGACCCAGTACTTC. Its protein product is CASSPQREETQYF.

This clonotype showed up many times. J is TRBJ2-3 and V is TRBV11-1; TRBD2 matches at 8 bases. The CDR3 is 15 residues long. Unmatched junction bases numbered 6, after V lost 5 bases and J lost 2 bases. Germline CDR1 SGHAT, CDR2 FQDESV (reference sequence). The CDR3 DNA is TGTGCCAGCAGCCTTCTAGCGGGCCCCACAGATACGCAGTATTTT. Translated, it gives CASSLLAGPTDTQYF.